Below are 10 T cell receptor beta chains sequenced from a single sample in a study of blood T cell repertoires in COVID-19. Method: immunoSEQ multiplex PCR; TCRdb's copy keeps in-frame clones and lacks some. The repertoire holds tens of thousands of clones, with around 80% as singletons. The sample was peripheral blood. The source of these receptors is a man between 60 and 75 years old with acute or convalescent COVID-19.

The chain recombines TRBV9 with TRBJ2-2; 9 nucleotides align to TRBD2. The CDR3 has 15 residues. Germline V lookup: CDR1 SGDLS, CDR2 YYNGEE. V shed 0 bases, J shed 7 bases, and the junction held 4 bases outside the gene matches. CDR3 loop: CASSVVSGGSGELFF. CDR3 nucleotide sequence: TGTGCCAGCAGCGTAGTTAGCGGGGGTAGCGGGGAGCTGTTTTTT.

The rearrangement joins TRBV28 to TRBJ1-4; D remains unclear. V lost 6 bases and J 10 bases, leaving 9 bases between the germline ends. CDR1 MDHEN and CDR2 SYDVKM come from the germline V gene. This CDR3 has 11 amino acids. CDR3 loop: CASRMRGKLFF. The CDR3 region has the DNA TGTGCCAGCAGGATGAGAGGAAAACTGTTTTTT.

The CDR3 reads CASSPKAGLNTGELFF. DNA of the CDR3: TGTGCCAGCAGTCCAAAAGCAGGGCTCAACACCGGGGAGCTGTTTTTT. The chain links TRBV27 to TRBJ2-2, with TRBD1 as a possible D gene (5 bases). This CDR3 has 16 residues. The germline V and J ends were trimmed by 5 bases and 2 bases, with 15 bases remaining between them. Germline assignment: CDR1 MNHEY and CDR2 SMNVEV (reference sequence).

The rearrangement joins TRBV28 to TRBJ2-5, with a weak D call TRBD2 (6 bases). The CDR3 sequence is 16 residues long. V shed 4 bases and J shed 7 bases, with 22 bases lying between them. The germline CDR1 and CDR2 sequences are MDHEN and SYDVKM. The CDR3 sequence: CASSSRGGAGWGTQYF. In DNA, the CDR3 is TGTGCCAGCAGTTCCCGCGGCGGGGCAGGCTGGGGGACCCAGTACTTC.

This clone has a handful of counts. The junction and the germline gene differ at one end; a read error may be behind it. The gene calls are TRBV5-1 and TRBJ1-5; possibly TRBD1 for D (5 bases). The CDR3 consists of 15 residues. From germline, CDR1 is SGHRS and CDR2 YFSETQ. This CDR3 reads CASSLTGVGNQPQHF. DNA for the CDR3: TGCGCCAGCAGCTTGACGGGGGTCGGCAACCAGCCCCAGCATTTT.

The rearrangement joins TRBV2 to TRBJ1-5, with 10 bases fitting TRBD1. CDR1 is SNHLY and CDR2 is FYNNEI in the germline V gene. CDR3 length equals 16 residues. Trimming removed 5 bases from V and 6 bases from J; junction bases left unmatched: 10. CDR3 in amino acids: CASSRIAGQGGQPQHF. In DNA form, the CDR3 reads TGTGCCAGCAGTCGTATAGCCGGACAGGGGGGTCAGCCCCAGCATTTT.

The chain is built from TRBV7-9 and TRBJ1-2, with TRBD1 as a possible D gene (5 bases). CDR1 SEHNR and CDR2 FQNEAQ come from the germline V gene (reference sequence). This CDR3 is 15 amino acids long. V was cut by 2 bases and J by 3 bases, with 13 bases left in between. The CDR3 reads CASSLSRARDYGYTF. The CDR3 DNA reads as TGTGCCAGCAGCTTAAGCCGGGCCAGGGACTATGGCTACACCTTC.

This clone was picked up a small number of times. The chain has TRBV27 and TRBJ2-5, with D maybe TRBD2 (6 bases). Per the germline V gene, CDR1 is MNHEY and CDR2 is SMNVEV (reference sequence). V was trimmed by 3 bases and J by 5 bases, leaving 13 bases between them. This CDR3 is built from 14 residues. This chain's CDR3 is CASSFVGGDETQYF. Here the CDR3 DNA reads TGTGCCAGCAGTTTCGTGGGGGGTGACGAGACCCAGTACTTC.

Written as DNA, the CDR3 is TGCGCCAGCAGCTTGGCGGCAGGGGGTTACAATGAGCAGTTCTTC. Protein product: CASSLAAGGYNEQFF. V is TRBV5-1 and J is TRBJ2-1; 7 bases line up with TRBD1. Trimming at V came to 0 bases and at J to 4 bases, leaving 4 bases not matched to a gene. Germline lookup yields CDR1 SGHRS and CDR2 YFSETQ. This CDR3 has 15 amino acids.

The chain links TRBV11-1 to TRBJ2-4; maybe TRBD1 (5 bases). The CDR3 consists of 16 residues. Trimming stripped 4 bases from V and 1 base from J, with 14 bases between. Germline lookup yields CDR1 SGHAT and CDR2 FQDESV (reference sequence). The chain's CDR3 is CASSSQQDLAKNIQYF. The CDR3 bases are TGTGCCAGCAGCTCCCAACAGGATCTGGCCAAAAACATTCAGTACTTC.